The 21 T cell receptor beta chains in this list originate from one sample, sequenced in a study of response to subunit inactivated influenza vaccine. One entry per CDR3 protein results from TCRdb running MiXCR on the RT-PCR reads. The table includes just over 300,000 distinct CDR3 sequences, 20% to 25% detected once. The sequencing used PBMCs from blood, collected less than 22 months after vaccination. These receptors came from a man between 50 and 69 years old who received an inactivated influenza vaccine.

J is TRBJ2-3 and V is TRBV9; 12 bases agree with TRBD2. This CDR3 spans 16 amino acids. V shed 3 bases and J 5 bases; nucleotides not matched to a gene: 7. Germline V gene data show CDR1 as SGDLS and CDR2 as YYNGEE. CDR3 coding DNA: TGTGCCAGCAGCGAGAGACTAGCGGGAGAGTTAGATACGCAGTATTTT. Its translation is CASSERLAGELDTQYF.

V is TRBV18 and J is TRBJ2-7, with 8 bases that match TRBD2. Germline CDR1 and CDR2: KGHSH and LQKENI. This CDR3 region has 14 residues. Trimming took 6 bases from V and 3 from J; bases not matched to a gene: 7. The CDR3 DNA reads as TGTGCCAGCTCCCCGGCGGGGGGAAACTACGAGCAGTACTTC. Translating gives CASSPAGGNYEQYF. Full variable domain (remainder filled in from reference TRBV18 and TRBJ2-7): NAGVMQNPRHLVRRRGQEARLRCSPMKGHSHVYWYRQLPEEGLKFMVYLQKENIIDESGMPKERFSAEFPKEGPSILRIQQVVRGDSAAYFCASSPAGGNYEQYFGPGTRLTVT.

The V and J genes are TRBV12-3 or TRBV12-4 and TRBJ2-1; TRBD1 matches 8 bases. V lost 6 bases to trimming and J lost 7 bases; unmatched junction nucleotides: 8. This CDR3 is 14 amino acids long. The CDR3 DNA reads TGTGCCAGCAGAAGGGACAGGATGGGGAATGAGCAGTTCTTC. Translated, it gives CASRRDRMGNEQFF.

This clonotype was seen only a few times. The J gene is TRBJ2-5, the V gene TRBV6-1; D possibly uses TRBD1 or TRBD2 (6 bases each). V was shortened by 6 bases and J by 4 bases, with 18 bases between the two germline ends. The length of the CDR3 is 15 residues. Germline V gene sequence: CDR1 MNHNS, CDR2 SASEGT. The CDR3 sequence is CASRAQLGGRETQYF. The DNA for the CDR3 is TGTGCCAGCAGGGCCCAGCTGGGGGGCCGAGAGACCCAGTACTTC.

The chain couples TRBV12-3 or TRBV12-4 to TRBJ2-3; the D gene could be TRBD1 or TRBD2 (5 bases each). This CDR3 has 13 amino acids. V lost 5 bases to trimming and J lost 3 bases, with 9 bases between them. In nucleotides, the CDR3 is TGTGCCAGCAGTGAGGGACCAACAGATACGCAGTATTTT. It codes for CASSEGPTDTQYF.

The chain uses TRBV9 and TRBJ1-2; TRBD1 is a possible D gene (5 bases). V lost 0 bases and J 7 bases, leaving 13 bases between the germline ends. CDR1 SGDLS and CDR2 YYNGEE come from the germline V gene. The CDR3 spans 14 residues. Written as DNA, the CDR3 is TGTGCCAGCAGCGTAGGGTCAGGGACTGGTGGCTACACCTTC. Protein: CASSVGSGTGGYTF.

The rearrangement links TRBV20-1 to TRBJ2-3; TRBD2 aligns across 9 bases. Germline CDR1 is DFQATT and CDR2 is SNEGSKA (reference sequence). The J segment lost 1 base and the V segment lost 6 bases, leaving 8 bases of the junction unmatched. This CDR3 contains 15 residues. The CDR3 loop is CSAGDSSGGTDTQYF. For the CDR3, the DNA is TGCAGTGCGGGTGACTCTAGCGGGGGCACAGATACGCAGTATTTT.

A few counts support this clonotype. This chain joins TRBV6-6 and TRBJ1-2; D remains unclear. Looked up from germline, CDR1 is MNHNY and CDR2 is SVGAGI (reference sequence). The CDR3 length is 13 residues. With 2 bases removed from V and 3 bases from J, the gap between germline ends came to 7 bases. The CDR3 DNA sequence: TGTGCCAGCAGTTACGGCCAGTACTATGGCTACACCTTC. Translated, it gives CASSYGQYYGYTF.

There are many counts of this clonotype. The V and J genes are TRBV5-1 and TRBJ1-1; D is perhaps TRBD1 (6 bases). V was cut by 4 bases and J by 5 bases, with 15 bases left in between. The CDR3 sequence is 14 residues long. CDR1 and CDR2 (germline): SGHRS, YFSETQ. The CDR3 DNA sequence: TGCGCCAGCAGCACCGCTAACAGGGAAACTGAAGCTTTCTTT. Encoded protein: CASSTANRETEAFF.

The chain has TRBV7-9 and TRBJ1-6; D gene uncertain. CDR1 is SEHNR and CDR2 is FQNEAQ in the germline V gene (reference sequence). The ends were cut back, 1 base at V and 6 bases at J, with 10 bases in the middle. The CDR3 loop spans 15 amino acids. The CDR3 here is CASSLEPASNSPLHF. Here the CDR3 DNA reads TGTGCCAGCAGCTTAGAACCCGCTAGTAATTCACCCCTCCACTTT.

In this sample, this clonotype turned up once. The chain combines TRBV7-8 with TRBJ2-1, with a weak D call TRBD1 (6 bases). The germline CDR1 and CDR2 sequences are SGHVS and FQNEAQ. Trimming pared 4 bases from V and 4 bases from J, leaving 17 bases between. The CDR3 loop spans 16 amino acids. CDR3 DNA: TGTGCCAGCAGCTCACCCTCCCCGGACAGATACAATGAGCAGTTCTTC. Translating gives CASSSPSPDRYNEQFF. Using reference TRBV7-8 and TRBJ2-1 for the parts outside the CDR3, the full variable domain is GAGVSQSPRYKVAKRGQDVALRCDPISGHVSLFWYQQALGQGPEFLTYFQNEAQLDKSGLPSDRFFAERPEGSVSTLKIQRTQQEDSAVYLCASSSPSPDRYNEQFFGPGTRLTVL.

This chain joins TRBV2 and TRBJ1-6; no reliable D call. CDR1 and CDR2 (germline): SNHLY, FYNNEI. V dropped 5 bases and J dropped 0 bases, with 17 bases sitting between them. The CDR3 length is 18 residues. CDR3 protein: CASSRRAVLISYNSPLHF. Here the CDR3 DNA reads TGTGCCAGCAGTCGCCGGGCCGTCTTAATCTCCTATAATTCACCCCTCCACTTT.

The V gene is TRBV27, the J gene TRBJ2-1; unclear D gene. The CDR3 runs to 13 residues. V was cut by 2 bases and J by 4 bases, with 6 bases left in between. The germline V gene encodes CDR1 MNHEY and CDR2 SMNVEV (reference sequence). Here the CDR3 reads CASSLTPYNEQFF. CDR3 bases: TGTGCCAGCAGTTTAACACCTTACAATGAGCAGTTCTTC.

This clonotype was seen just once. J is TRBJ2-3 and V is TRBV12-3 or TRBV12-4, with D perhaps assigned TRBD1 or TRBD2 (5 bases each). V shed 10 bases and J shed 3 bases, with 14 bases lying between them. This CDR3 comprises 13 residues. CDR3 coding DNA: TGTGCCACCGGGACGACGGGTACAGATACGCAGTATTTT. This translates into CATGTTGTDTQYF.

There are a few counts of this clonotype. The chain combines TRBV12-3 or TRBV12-4 with TRBJ2-1; perhaps TRBD2 as D (6 bases). Trimming left V 4 bases short and J 8 bases short, with 12 bases between. The CDR3 extends over 13 amino acids. This CDR3 reads CASSSGLFDEQFF. The CDR3 nucleotides are TGTGCCAGCAGTTCGGGACTCTTCGATGAGCAGTTCTTC.

This clonotype was found a few times. This chain's CDR3 is CASSQTGILAKNIQYF. DNA for the CDR3: TGTGCCAGCAGCCAAACCGGAATACTAGCCAAAAACATTCAGTACTTC. This chain links TRBV4-2 with TRBJ2-4; D gene ambiguous. V lost 2 bases to trimming and J lost 0 bases, with 11 bases between them. This CDR3 comprises 16 residues. The germline CDR1 and CDR2 sequences are LGHNA and YNFKEQ.

This clonotype was observed a handful of times. The rearrangement links TRBV12-3 or TRBV12-4 to TRBJ1-5; TRBD1 is a possible D gene (5 bases). This CDR3 is built from 13 residues. Deletions cut 5 bases from V and 7 bases from J, with 12 bases between. CDR3 loop: CASSAGMGQPQHF. CDR3 coding DNA: TGTGCCAGCAGTGCAGGGATGGGGCAGCCCCAGCATTTT.

The rearrangement joins TRBV20-1 to TRBJ2-3, with D possibly being TRBD1 (5 bases). V was cut by 0 bases and J by 9 bases, with 10 bases left in between. CDR1 is DFQATT, CDR2 SNEGSKA, per germline (reference sequence). The CDR3 has 12 amino acids. The CDR3 loop reads CSARDSGSTQYF. CDR3 nucleotides: TGCAGTGCTAGAGATTCAGGGTCGACGCAGTATTTT.

This clonotype was counted many times. CDR3 protein: CASSPGTDKETQYF. CDR3 in DNA: TGTGCCAGCAGCCCTGGGACAGATAAAGAGACCCAGTACTTC. This chain uses TRBV5-4 with TRBJ2-5; the match to TRBD1 covers 7 bases. CDR3 length: 14 amino acids. V lost 4 bases to trimming and J lost 3 bases; unmatched junction nucleotides: 6. Germline V gives CDR1 SGHNT, CDR2 YYREEE (reference sequence).

This clonotype was recorded a few times. The rearrangement uses TRBV4-2 and TRBJ1-1; a weak D match, TRBD1 (5 bases). V lost 0 bases, J lost 6 bases, and 14 bases lay in between. This CDR3 spans 15 amino acids. Germline values: CDR1 LGHNA, CDR2 YNFKEQ. The CDR3 sequence: CASSQEDSRTAEAFF. CDR3 nucleotide sequence: TGTGCCAGCAGCCAAGAAGACAGTCGCACGGCTGAAGCTTTCTTT.

In its sample, this clonotype was seen a few times. This chain joins TRBV20-1 and TRBJ2-1; TRBD1 agrees at 7 bases. The V segment lost 4 bases and the J segment 2 bases; nucleotides outside the gene matches: 11. The CDR3 runs to 16 residues. CDR1 DFQATT and CDR2 SNEGSKA come from the germline V gene (reference sequence). For the CDR3, the DNA is TGCAGTGCTACTGTGTCCGGGACAGCCACCTACAATGAGCAGTTCTTC. It yields the protein CSATVSGTATYNEQFF.